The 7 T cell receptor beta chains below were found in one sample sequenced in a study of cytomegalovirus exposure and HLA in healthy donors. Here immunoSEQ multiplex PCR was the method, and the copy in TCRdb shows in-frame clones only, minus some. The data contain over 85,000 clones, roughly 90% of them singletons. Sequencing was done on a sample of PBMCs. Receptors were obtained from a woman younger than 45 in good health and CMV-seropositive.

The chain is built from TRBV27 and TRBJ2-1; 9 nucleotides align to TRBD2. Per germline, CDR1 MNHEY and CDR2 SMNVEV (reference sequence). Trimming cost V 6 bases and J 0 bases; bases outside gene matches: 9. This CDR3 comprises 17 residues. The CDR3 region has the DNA TGTGCCAGCAGCGGCGTGCGGGGGGGTAGCTCCTACAATGAGCAGTTCTTC. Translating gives CASSGVRGGSSYNEQFF.

The CDR3 loop reads CASMRGGHHEQYF. In DNA form, the CDR3 reads TGTGCCAGCATGAGGGGGGGGCACCACGAGCAGTACTTC. The chain combines TRBV6-5 with TRBJ2-7, with a weak D call TRBD2 (7 bases). Germline loops: CDR1 MNHEY, CDR2 SVGAGI. CDR3 length: 13 residues. V lost 7 bases to trimming and J lost 5 bases, with 15 bases between them.

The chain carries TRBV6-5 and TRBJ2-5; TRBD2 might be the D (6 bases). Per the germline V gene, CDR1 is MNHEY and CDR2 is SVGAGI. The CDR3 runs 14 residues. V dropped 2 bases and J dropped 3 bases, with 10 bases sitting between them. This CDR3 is CASSYRGLEETQYF. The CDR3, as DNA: TGTGCCAGCAGTTACCGGGGACTGGAAGAGACCCAGTACTTC.

The CDR3 DNA reads TGTGCCAGCAGTGGTTACCACGGGGATACGCAGTATTTT. This encodes CASSGYHGDTQYF. The rearrangement uses TRBV2 and TRBJ2-3; D is uncertain. The length of the CDR3 is 13 residues. V gave up 4 bases and J gave up 6 bases, with 11 bases separating them. Germline-derived CDR1 and CDR2 are SNHLY and FYNNEI. The variable domain in full, with the rest retrieved from reference TRBV2 and TRBJ2-3, is EPEVTQTPSHQVTQMGQEVILRCVPISNHLYFYWYRQILGQKVEFLVSFYNNEISEKSEIFDDQFSVERPDGSNFTLKIRSTKLEDSAMYFCASSGYHGDTQYFGPGTRLTVL.

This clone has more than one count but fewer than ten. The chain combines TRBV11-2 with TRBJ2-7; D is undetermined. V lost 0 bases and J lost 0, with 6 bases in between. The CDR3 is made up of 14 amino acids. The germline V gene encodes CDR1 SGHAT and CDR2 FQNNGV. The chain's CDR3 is CASSLDTASYEQYF. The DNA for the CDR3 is TGTGCCAGCAGCTTAGATACAGCCTCCTACGAGCAGTACTTC. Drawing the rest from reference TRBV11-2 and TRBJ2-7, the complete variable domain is EAGVAQSPRYKIIEKRQSVAFWCNPISGHATLYWYQQILGQGPKLLIQFQNNGVVDDSQLPKDRFSAERLKGVDSTLKIQPAKLEDSAVYLCASSLDTASYEQYFGPGTRLTVT.

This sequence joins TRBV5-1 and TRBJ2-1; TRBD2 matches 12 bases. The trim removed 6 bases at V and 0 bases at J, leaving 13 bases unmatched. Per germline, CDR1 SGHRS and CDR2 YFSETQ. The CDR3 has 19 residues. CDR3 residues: CASTEWGLAGKSSYNEQFF. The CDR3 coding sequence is TGCGCCAGCACCGAGTGGGGACTAGCGGGCAAGAGCTCCTACAATGAGCAGTTCTTC.

CDR3 bases: TGCAGCGTTGATCGACAGGGGCAGAGCACAGATACGCAGTATTTT. Translated, it gives CSVDRQGQSTDTQYF. The V call is TRBV29-1, the J call TRBJ2-3, with 8 bases identical to TRBD1. The CDR3 loop spans 15 amino acids. From germline, CDR1 is SQVTM and CDR2 ANQGSEA. V lost 3 bases and J lost 0; bases outside the gene matches: 5.